These 2 T cell receptor beta chains originate from one sample sequenced in a study of T cells in Graves' hyperthyroidism and ophthalmopathy. Amplification of TCR beta CDR3 regions was performed using RNA transcripts as template. Researchers ran a first-round RT-PCR on the TCR CDR3 using the HTBI primer set. One entry per CDR3 protein results from TCRdb running MiXCR on the multiplex PCR reads. The sample records fewer than 350,000 distinct CDR3 sequences, over 15% being singletons. The sequencing input was blood. These receptors came from a middle-aged woman with Graves' ophthalmopathy.

This clonotype was seen many times. J is TRBJ2-7 and V is TRBV27, with unresolved D. Trimming left V 8 bases short and J 3 bases short, with 20 bases between. There are 15 residues in the CDR3. Germline V gives CDR1 MNHEY, CDR2 SMNVEV (reference sequence). The CDR3 sequence is CASGSIKEVGYEQYF. The CDR3 DNA reads TGTGCCAGCGGCTCTATCAAGGAAGTCGGCTACGAGCAGTACTTC.

In this sample, this clonotype turned up many times. V gene TRBV5-8 combines with J gene TRBJ1-1; 7 nucleotides align to TRBD1. Germline assignment: CDR1 SGHTS and CDR2 YDEGEE. CDR3 size: 15 residues. After removal of 2 bases from V and 4 bases from J, the junction contained 8 bases not matched to a gene. CDR3 sequence (DNA): TGTGCCAGCAGCTTACCCGACAGGGTCGTCACTGAAGCTTTCTTT. Protein: CASSLPDRVVTEAFF.